These 3 T cell receptor beta chains share one sample of origin, sequenced in a study of neurological immune-mediated disorders (dated by TCRdb to between 2017 and 2020). In the paper's terms, the time point label means: technical triplicate 1. The library relied on 5' RACE. Sequenced using an Illumina HiSeq 2500. The public reads were run again by TCRdb, first through fastp at Q25 and then through MiXCR, and only productive beta chains were kept. Identical CDR3 proteins give one entry, which carries the most common genes and DNA. This sample has about 38,000 distinct CDR3 sequences in its table, and approximately 10% of those were observed once. Roughly 3.7% of the sample is taken by the ten largest. Sequenced: PBMCs. The receptor source for this set is a man aged 60 to 75 with HTLV-1-associated myelopathy (HAM/TSP).

This clonotype has a count of ten or more. The chain recombines TRBV9 with TRBJ1-3, with D uncertain. Deletions cut 3 bases from V and 4 bases from J, with 8 bases between. The germline V gene encodes CDR1 SGDLS and CDR2 YYNGEE. This CDR3 has 13 residues. This CDR3 reads CASSDSHGNTIYF. In DNA form, the CDR3 reads TGTGCCAGCAGCGACTCCCACGGAAACACCATATATTTT.

This rearrangement joins TRBV5-1 to TRBJ2-2; tentative D call: TRBD2 (5 bases). The CDR3 is made up of 14 amino acids. Germline CDR1 is SGHRS and CDR2 is YFSETQ. With 4 bases removed from V and 5 bases from J, the gap between germline ends came to 12 bases. The CDR3 loop reads CASSPREITGELFF. CDR3 coding DNA: TGCGCCAGCAGCCCACGGGAAATAACCGGGGAGCTGTTTTTT.

By share of the sample, this clonotype is medium-sized. This chain uses TRBV2 with TRBJ2-3, with D possibly matching TRBD2 (5 bases). V lost 8 bases to trimming and J lost 10 bases, with 19 bases between them. The CDR3 runs 13 residues. Germline values: CDR1 SNHLY, CDR2 FYNNEI. CDR3 loop: CASSGSAWGAQYF. The CDR3 nucleotides read TGTGCCAGCTCGGGGTCCGCATGGGGAGCGCAGTATTTT.